The source of this T cell receptor beta chain is a study of technical replicates of blood from a few donors. The V gene end was trimmed by 5 bases and the J gene end by 5 bases; junction bases not matched to a gene: 10. Germline V gene lookup returns CDR1 SGHDN and CDR2 FVKESK. The CDR3 sequence is 15 residues long. The protocol was immunoSEQ multiplex PCR, while the TCRdb copy is restricted to in-frame clones and leaves out a portion. The sample includes about 86,000 clones, nearly 96% of them seen just once. The TCR was taken from a human donor in good health. Sample: T cells isolated from PBMCs. V and J are TRBV14 and TRBJ2-7; 9 nucleotides match TRBD1. In DNA, the CDR3 is TGTGCCAGCAGCAATCAGTGGACAGGGGTCGACGAGCAGTACTTC. Translated: CASSNQWTGVDEQYF.